This T cell receptor (beta chain) was captured by sequencing in a study of response to subunit inactivated influenza vaccine. Germline assignment: CDR1 SGHAT and CDR2 FQNNGV. This CDR3 contains 16 residues. V was pared by 5 bases and J by 7 bases, with 21 bases between. Remarks on this clonotype: Its matching antigen is unknown.

Regarding the study as a whole: The authors put forward the suggestion that each seasonal influenza vaccination may bring in only a limited number of new T cells.

One entry per CDR3 protein, called by TCRdb with MiXCR from the RT-PCR reads. This table has 500,000 to 750,000 distinct CDR3 sequences, less than 15% appearing once. The sample consisted of PBMCs from blood, taken 11 to 12 days after vaccination. The rearrangement links TRBV11-2 to TRBJ1-3; D may be TRBD1 (5 bases). The receptor comes from a man aged 50 or older who received an inactivated influenza vaccine. CDR3 DNA: TGTGCCAGCAGCCACGGGAGGGGTTCTCTTGTCAACACCATATATTTT. Translating gives CASSHGRGSLVNTIYF.